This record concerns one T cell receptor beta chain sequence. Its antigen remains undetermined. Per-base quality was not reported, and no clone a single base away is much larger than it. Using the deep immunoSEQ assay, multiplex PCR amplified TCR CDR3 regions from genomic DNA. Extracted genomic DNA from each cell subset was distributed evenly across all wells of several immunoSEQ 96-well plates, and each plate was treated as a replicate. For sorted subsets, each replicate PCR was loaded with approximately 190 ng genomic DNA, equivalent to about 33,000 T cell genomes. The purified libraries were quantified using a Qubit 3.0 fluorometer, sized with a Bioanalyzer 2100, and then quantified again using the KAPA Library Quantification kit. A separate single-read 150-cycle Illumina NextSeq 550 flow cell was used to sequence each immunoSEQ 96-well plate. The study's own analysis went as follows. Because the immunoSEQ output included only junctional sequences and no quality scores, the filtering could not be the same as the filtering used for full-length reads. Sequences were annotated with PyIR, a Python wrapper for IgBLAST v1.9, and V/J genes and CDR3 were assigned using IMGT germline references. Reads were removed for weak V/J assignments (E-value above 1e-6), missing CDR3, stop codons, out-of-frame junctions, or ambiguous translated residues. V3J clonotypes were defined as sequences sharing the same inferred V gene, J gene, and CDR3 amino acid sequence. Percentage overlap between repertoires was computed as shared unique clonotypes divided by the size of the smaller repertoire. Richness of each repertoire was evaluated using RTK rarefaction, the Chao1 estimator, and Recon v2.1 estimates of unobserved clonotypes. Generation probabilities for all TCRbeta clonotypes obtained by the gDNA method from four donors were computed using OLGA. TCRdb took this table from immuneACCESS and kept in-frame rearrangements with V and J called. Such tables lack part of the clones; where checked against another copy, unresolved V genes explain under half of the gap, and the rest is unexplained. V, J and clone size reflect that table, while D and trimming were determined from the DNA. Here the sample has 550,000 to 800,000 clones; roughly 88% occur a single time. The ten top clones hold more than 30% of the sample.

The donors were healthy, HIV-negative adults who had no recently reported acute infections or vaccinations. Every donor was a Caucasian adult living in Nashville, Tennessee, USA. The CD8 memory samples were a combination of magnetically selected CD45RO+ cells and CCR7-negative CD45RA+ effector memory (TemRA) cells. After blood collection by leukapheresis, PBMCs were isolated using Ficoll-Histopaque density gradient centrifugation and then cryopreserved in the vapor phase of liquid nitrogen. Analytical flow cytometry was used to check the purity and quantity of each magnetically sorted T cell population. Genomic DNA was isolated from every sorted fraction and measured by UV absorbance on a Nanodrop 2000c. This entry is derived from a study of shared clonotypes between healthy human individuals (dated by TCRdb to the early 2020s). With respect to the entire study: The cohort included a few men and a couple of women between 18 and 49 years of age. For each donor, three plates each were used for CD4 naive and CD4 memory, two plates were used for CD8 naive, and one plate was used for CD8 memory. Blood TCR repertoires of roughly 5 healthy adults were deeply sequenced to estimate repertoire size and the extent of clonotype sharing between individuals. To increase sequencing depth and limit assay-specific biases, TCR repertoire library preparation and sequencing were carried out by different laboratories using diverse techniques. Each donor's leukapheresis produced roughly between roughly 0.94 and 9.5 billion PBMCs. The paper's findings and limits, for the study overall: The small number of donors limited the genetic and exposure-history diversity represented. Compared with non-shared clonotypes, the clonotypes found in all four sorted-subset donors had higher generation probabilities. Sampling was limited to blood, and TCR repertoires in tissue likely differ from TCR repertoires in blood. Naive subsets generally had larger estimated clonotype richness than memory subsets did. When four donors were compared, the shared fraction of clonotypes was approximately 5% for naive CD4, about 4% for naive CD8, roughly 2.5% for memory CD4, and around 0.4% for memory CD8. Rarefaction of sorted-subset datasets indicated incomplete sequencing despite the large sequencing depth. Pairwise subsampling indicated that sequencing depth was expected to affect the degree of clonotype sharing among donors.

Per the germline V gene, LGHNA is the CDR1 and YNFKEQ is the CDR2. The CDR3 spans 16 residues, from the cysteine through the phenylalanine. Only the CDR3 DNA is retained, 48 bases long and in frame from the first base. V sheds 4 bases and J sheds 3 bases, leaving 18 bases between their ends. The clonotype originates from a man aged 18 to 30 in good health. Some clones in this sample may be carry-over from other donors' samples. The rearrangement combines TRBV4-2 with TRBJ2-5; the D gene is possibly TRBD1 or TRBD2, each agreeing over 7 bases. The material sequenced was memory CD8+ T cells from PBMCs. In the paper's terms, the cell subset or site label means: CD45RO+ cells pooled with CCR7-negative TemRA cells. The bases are TGTGCCAGCAGCCTCAGCAGGGGGGGGCGGGAAGAGACCCAGTACTTC. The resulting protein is CASSLSRGGREETQYF.